These 20 T cell receptor beta chains originate from one sample sequenced in a study of CD8 T cells in ankylosing spondylitis. No antigen has been assigned to these receptors. TCRdb reprocessed the 5' RACE reads via MiXCR and lists one record per CDR3 protein. The table records 200,000 to 250,000 distinct CDR3 sequences, about 17% of them present only once. Study results and limitations: Among TCR beta sequences, a motif of several highly homologous variants appeared characteristic of ankylosing spondylitis blood.

The source material was blood, either unsorted or a sorted T cell fraction (not recorded which). Receptor source: a male donor with ankylosing spondylitis.

This clonotype was found a few times. One end of the junction fails to match germline, which may point to a read error. In nucleotides, the CDR3 is TGTGCCTGCAGTTCCTTTGAGAGCGAAAAACTGTTTTTT. As protein: CACSSFESEKLFF. The chain links TRBV12-3 or TRBV12-4 to TRBJ1-4; D call uncertain. CDR3 length: 13 residues.

The chain is built from TRBV7-9 and TRBJ1-1; tentatively, D is TRBD1 (6 bases). V was cut by 5 bases and J by 6 bases, with 10 bases left in between. Germline lookup yields CDR1 SEHNR and CDR2 FQNEAQ (reference sequence). CDR3 length: 12 amino acids. CDR3 DNA: TGTGCCAGCAGCCTCGGGACATCTGAAGCTTTCTTT. Amino acids: CASSLGTSEAFF.

This clonotype was found a few times. The rearrangement uses TRBV4-2 and TRBJ2-7; D remains ambiguous. Trimming took 0 bases from V and 5 from J, leaving 17 bases between them. Germline V gene data show CDR1 as LGHNA and CDR2 as YNFKEQ. The CDR3 is made up of 16 amino acids. The DNA of the CDR3 is TGTGCCAGCAGCCAAGATATTTCGTCTGTTTCGAACGAGCAGTACTTC. It translates to CASSQDISSVSNEQYF.

This chain links TRBV9 with TRBJ2-1; 8 bases fit TRBD2. V was clipped by 2 bases and J by 8 bases; unmatched bases: 6. The V gene's germline CDR1 is SGDLS and CDR2 YYNGEE. The CDR3 sequence is 14 residues long. For the CDR3, the DNA is TGTGCCAGCAGCGTGGTAGCGGGGAGGGATGAGCAGTTCTTC. Its protein is CASSVVAGRDEQFF.

The table lists this clonotype with many counts. The J gene is TRBJ1-1, the V gene TRBV20-1, with D perhaps TRBD1 (5 bases). Trimming took 0 bases from V and 3 from J, leaving 14 bases between them. The CDR3 is made up of 15 amino acids. Germline CDR1 DFQATT, CDR2 SNEGSKA (reference sequence). This chain's CDR3 is CSARDIQGGDTEAFF. CDR3 nucleotide sequence: TGCAGTGCTAGAGACATCCAGGGCGGGGACACTGAAGCTTTCTTT.

The chain employs TRBV6-2 or TRBV6-3 and TRBJ2-7; D not resolved. The length of the CDR3 is 13 residues. Germline loops: CDR1 MNHEY, CDR2 SVGEGT. Trimming took 5 bases from V and 1 from J, leaving 9 bases between them. CDR3 sequence (DNA): TGTGCCAGCAGTCGAGACGTATCCTACGAGCAGTACTTC. It specifies CASSRDVSYEQYF.

V is TRBV19 and J is TRBJ2-5; 7 nucleotides agree with TRBD2. V lost 3 bases and J lost 7; bases outside the gene matches: 5. The CDR3 runs 13 residues. Germline loops: CDR1 LNHDA, CDR2 SQIVND (reference sequence). In DNA, the CDR3 is TGTGCCAGTAGTATGGGGGGGTGGTCGACCCAGTACTTC. This gives the protein CASSMGGWSTQYF.

This chain uses TRBV28 with TRBJ2-7, with unresolved D. V was trimmed by 5 bases and J by 5 bases, leaving 13 bases between them. Germline V gene lookup returns CDR1 MDHEN and CDR2 SYDVKM. The CDR3 totals 13 residues. For the CDR3, the DNA is TGTGCCAGCAGTCTTCCTCACTCGAACGAGCAGTACTTC. Its translation is CASSLPHSNEQYF.

This clonotype has a handful of counts. The V gene is TRBV20-1, the J gene TRBJ2-1; 8 bases are a match to TRBD2. The CDR3 has 14 residues. Unmatched junction bases numbered 10, after V lost 5 bases and J lost 7 bases. Germline V gives CDR1 DFQATT, CDR2 SNEGSKA (reference sequence). Written as DNA, the CDR3 is TGCAGTGCTCCGGGAGGGCTAGCGGGTAATGAGCAGTTCTTC. This encodes CSAPGGLAGNEQFF.

This clonotype was seen a few times. This rearrangement joins TRBV29-1 to TRBJ2-3, with TRBD2 matching 13 bases. V trimming: 6 bases; J trimming: 4 bases; junction bases outside the gene matches: 4. Germline lookup yields CDR1 SQVTM and CDR2 ANQGSEA. CDR3 size: 14 residues. Here the CDR3 reads CSVGGLAGPDTQYF. CDR3 bases: TGCAGCGTCGGGGGACTAGCGGGACCAGATACGCAGTATTTT.

In this sample, this clonotype turned up a few times. The genes are TRBV28 and TRBJ2-2; the D gene could be TRBD1 or TRBD2 (5 bases each). The CDR3 extends over 16 amino acids. Germline values: CDR1 MDHEN, CDR2 SYDVKM. The V gene lost 8 bases and the J gene lost 4 bases, with 20 bases spanning the gap. The CDR3 DNA is TGTGCCAGCGTTGGTGGGGGAGAGCTATTCACCGGGGAGCTGTTTTTT. Translating it yields CASVGGGELFTGELFF.

This clonotype has just a few counts. The J gene is TRBJ2-2, the V gene TRBV2; D is ambiguous. The CDR3 consists of 11 residues. The V gene lost 7 bases and the J gene lost 3 bases, with 3 bases spanning the gap. Germline CDR1 reads SNHLY; CDR2 reads FYNNEI. CDR3 amino acids: CASKYTGELFF. CDR3 sequence (DNA): TGTGCCAGCAAATACACCGGGGAGCTGTTTTTT.

This clonotype was seen only a few times. The chain carries TRBV3-1 and TRBJ1-2; TRBD1 might be the D (5 bases). There are 13 residues in the CDR3. The germline CDR1 and CDR2 sequences are LGHDT and YNNKEL (reference sequence). Trimming left V 0 bases short and J 3 bases short, with 5 bases between. In nucleotides, the CDR3 is TGTGCCAGCAGCCAAGACAGGGACTATGGCTACACCTTC. This translates into CASSQDRDYGYTF.

V gene TRBV12-3 or TRBV12-4 combines with J gene TRBJ2-2; the D gene could be TRBD1 or TRBD2 (5 bases each). V lost 2 bases to trimming and J lost 0 bases, with 10 bases between them. The CDR3 sequence is 16 residues long. CDR3 protein: CASSLTGPTNTGELFF. The CDR3 DNA reads as TGTGCCAGCAGTTTAACGGGGCCAACGAACACCGGGGAGCTGTTTTTT.

The chain has TRBV10-2 and TRBJ2-2; 7 bases are a match to TRBD2. J was trimmed by 7 bases and V by 7 bases; bases with no gene match: 15. Germline V CDR1 and CDR2: WSHSY, SAAADI. CDR3 length: 16 residues. CDR3 nucleotide sequence: TGCGCCAGCACCGGATTCAGTTACGGGGGGTTCGGGGAGCTGTTTTTT. It translates to CASTGFSYGGFGELFF.

The sample holds a few counts of this clonotype. The chain uses TRBV29-1 and TRBJ2-7; 14 bases line up with TRBD2. This CDR3 region has 16 residues. With V trimmed by 1 base and J by 4 bases, 6 bases remained unmatched. Germline V CDR1 and CDR2: SQVTM, ANQGSEA. CDR3 amino acids: CSVEGGLAGEEYEQYF. In DNA, the CDR3 is TGCAGCGTTGAAGGGGGACTAGCGGGGGAGGAGTACGAGCAGTACTTC.

This sequence joins TRBV9 and TRBJ1-4; no definite D call. Germline assignment: CDR1 SGDLS and CDR2 YYNGEE. This CDR3 has 15 residues. V was clipped by 4 bases and J by 8 bases, with 18 bases between them. CDR3 sequence reads: CASSPSGVGKEKLFF. The CDR3 nucleotides read TGTGCCAGCAGCCCATCCGGGGTGGGTAAGGAAAAACTGTTTTTT.

As concerns this clonotype: Relative to the germline gene, one junction end is altered; a read error may explain this. This chain links TRBV20-1 with TRBJ2-7; 13 bases are shared with TRBD2. The germline V gene encodes CDR1 DFQATT and CDR2 SNEGSKA (reference sequence). CDR3 length: 17 amino acids. The CDR3 spells CCARVRGLAGSSYEQYF. The DNA of the CDR3 is TGCTGTGCTAGAGTCCGGGGACTAGCGGGGAGCTCCTACGAGCAGTACTTC.

The chain has TRBV20-1 and TRBJ1-1, with D unclear. V shed 3 bases and J shed 4 bases, with 15 bases lying between them. Germline CDR1 and CDR2: DFQATT and SNEGSKA (reference sequence). CDR3 length equals 14 residues. The CDR3 region is CSARMGGGLTEAFF. The CDR3 DNA sequence: TGCAGTGCTAGGATGGGAGGAGGCCTCACTGAAGCTTTCTTT.

Only one count was recorded for this clonotype. The rearrangement uses TRBV28 and TRBJ2-1, with 7 bases matching TRBD2. Trimming cost V 5 bases and J 6 bases; bases outside gene matches: 10. Germline values: CDR1 MDHEN, CDR2 SYDVKM. The CDR3 length is 15 residues. The CDR3 nucleotides are TGTGCCAGCAGTAAGACTGTGGGAGGGCGCAATGAGCAGTTCTTC. Its protein is CASSKTVGGRNEQFF. Based on the CDR3 plus reference TRBV28 and TRBJ2-1, the full variable domain is DVKVTQSSRYLVKRTGEKVFLECVQDMDHENMFWYRQDPGLGLRLIYFSYDVKMKEKGDIPEGYSVSREKKERFSLILESASTNQTSMYLCASSKTVGGRNEQFFGPGTRLTVL.